The next 30 T cell receptor beta chains were all read from a single sample in a study of blood T cells in healthy people across ages. A second PCR, run for 7 to 11 cycles, used a sample-barcoded 5' primer plus a J-beta primer mix. MiXCR was run by TCRdb on the 5' RACE reads, yielding one entry per CDR3 protein. The data show about 320,000 distinct CDR3 sequences, around 29% seen once. Sample: blood. The receptors were gathered from a woman aged 70 to 79 in good health.

V gene TRBV13 combines with J gene TRBJ1-1, with D perhaps matching TRBD1 (5 bases). The CDR3 is made up of 13 amino acids. Per the germline V gene, CDR1 is PRHDT and CDR2 is FYEKMQ (reference sequence). V shed 8 bases and J shed 5 bases, with 15 bases lying between them. Here the CDR3 DNA reads TGTGCCAGCGGGGCAGGGATAAGAACTGAAGCTTTCTTT. Protein sequence: CASGAGIRTEAFF.

This clonotype was counted between two and nine times. The genes are TRBV29-1 and TRBJ2-7, with 10 positions matching TRBD1. The J segment lost 5 bases and the V segment lost 7 bases, leaving 5 bases of the junction unmatched. Germline CDR1 is SQVTM and CDR2 is ANQGSEA. The CDR3 consists of 12 residues. The CDR3 reads CSAGQGVDEQYF. The CDR3 DNA sequence: TGCAGCGCCGGACAGGGGGTCGACGAGCAGTACTTC.

The V call is TRBV12-5, the J call TRBJ2-5, with TRBD1 matching 7 bases. The length of the CDR3 is 14 residues. Looked up from germline, CDR1 is LGHNT and CDR2 is FRNRAP. The V segment lost 7 bases and the J segment 3 bases; nucleotides outside the gene matches: 8. The CDR3 protein is CASARAGGKETQYF. Written as DNA, the CDR3 is TGTGCTAGTGCGCGGGCAGGGGGAAAAGAGACCCAGTACTTC.

V is TRBV11-2 and J is TRBJ2-7; unclear D gene. CDR1 and CDR2 from the germline V gene are SGHAT and FQNNGV. The V end lost 3 bases, the J end lost 2 bases, and 11 bases lay between the germline ends. The length of the CDR3 is 14 residues. The CDR3 DNA is TGTGCCAGCAGCTTCGGCAGGAATACCTACGAGCAGTACTTC. This gives the protein CASSFGRNTYEQYF. Filled out from reference TRBV11-2 and TRBJ2-7, the complete variable domain reads EAGVAQSPRYKIIEKRQSVAFWCNPISGHATLYWYQQILGQGPKLLIQFQNNGVVDDSQLPKDRFSAERLKGVDSTLKIQPAKLEDSAVYLCASSFGRNTYEQYFGPGTRLTVT.

The sample holds a few counts of this clonotype. J is TRBJ2-7 and V is TRBV28, with D perhaps matching TRBD1 or TRBD2 (6 bases each). Per germline, CDR1 MDHEN and CDR2 SYDVKM. Trimming removed 7 bases from V and 2 bases from J, with 18 bases in between. The CDR3 spans 15 residues. CDR3 coding DNA: TGTGCCAGCACCTACGGGCGGGGACACCCCTACGAGCAGTACTTC. The encoded protein is CASTYGRGHPYEQYF.

This clonotype was seen a handful of times. CDR3 residues: CASSYGRDTGNTIYF. The CDR3 DNA is TGTGCCAGCAGTTACGGGAGAGATACTGGAAACACCATATATTTT. The chain couples TRBV27 to TRBJ1-3; D gene uncertain. Germline-derived CDR1 and CDR2 are MNHEY and SMNVEV (reference sequence). The CDR3 contains 15 residues. V lost 4 bases, J lost 2 bases, and 12 bases lay in between.

As for this clonotype: A junction boundary mismatches the germline segment, possibly from a read error. The J gene is TRBJ2-7, the V gene TRBV5-1, with D possibly matching TRBD2 (6 bases). Germline lookup yields CDR1 SGHRS and CDR2 YFSETQ. The CDR3 has 15 residues. CDR3 protein: CASSLSGGVPDEQCF. The CDR3 coding sequence is TGCGCCAGCAGCCTTAGCGGAGGGGTCCCGGACGAGCAGTGCTTC.

The rearrangement joins TRBV28 to TRBJ2-5; no definite D call. V was clipped by 10 bases and J by 3 bases, with 24 bases between them. The CDR3 length is 16 residues. Germline loops: CDR1 MDHEN, CDR2 SYDVKM. The DNA of the CDR3 is TGTGCCACCGACCGATGGGGTTCCGTACCCGAAGAGACCCAGTACTTC. This codes for CATDRWGSVPEETQYF.

The table lists this clonotype with a few counts. The chain links TRBV29-1 to TRBJ1-4; a possible D gene is TRBD1 (5 bases). Germline CDR1 SQVTM, CDR2 ANQGSEA. V shed 1 base and J shed 4 bases, with 13 bases lying between them. The CDR3 has 15 residues. The CDR3 nucleotides are TGCAGCGTTGAAGGGGTAGGACACCTTAATGAAAAACTGTTTTTT. Protein: CSVEGVGHLNEKLFF.

This clonotype turned up a few times. The chain carries TRBV3-1 and TRBJ1-2, with 11 bases that match TRBD1. Germline V gene lookup returns CDR1 LGHDT and CDR2 YNNKEL (reference sequence). This CDR3 has 16 residues. Trimming took 4 bases from V and 2 from J; bases not matched to a gene: 6. Written as DNA, the CDR3 is TGTGCCAGCAGCCCGGGACAGGGGGTAAACAACTATGGCTACACCTTC. It encodes CASSPGQGVNNYGYTF.

Turning to this clonotype: The germline gene is not matched at one end of the junction; a read error may be the cause. CDR3 DNA sequence: TGCAGTGCTAGAGGGGGGCGTGTTTCGGAGACCCGGTACTTC. It specifies CSARGGRVSETRYF. This chain connects TRBV20-1 to TRBJ2-5; weak D call: TRBD1 (6 bases). CDR3 length: 14 amino acids. Looked up from germline, CDR1 is DFQATT and CDR2 is SNEGSKA (reference sequence).

In this sample, this clonotype turned up a few times. An end of the junction does not agree with germline; a read error may underlie this. The genes are TRBV5-1 and TRBJ2-7; 11 bases line up with TRBD2. This CDR3 contains 15 residues. CDR1 is SGHRS, CDR2 YFSETQ, per germline. This chain's CDR3 is CASSKTSGSRYKQYF. In DNA, the CDR3 is TGCGCCAGCAGCAAAACTAGCGGGAGTCGCTACAAGCAGTACTTC.

This chain uses TRBV12-3 or TRBV12-4 with TRBJ1-1, with 7 positions matching TRBD1. The CDR3 is 15 amino acids. With V trimmed by 5 bases and J by 6 bases, 12 bases remained unmatched. The CDR3 nucleotides read TGTGCCAGCAGTCTTAGTTCCCCGGGACAGCCTGAAGCTTTCTTT. This codes for CASSLSSPGQPEAFF.

The V and J genes are TRBV5-1 and TRBJ2-3; 7 nucleotides align to TRBD1. Germline assignment: CDR1 SGHRS and CDR2 YFSETQ. V dropped 4 bases and J dropped 3; count of bases not matched to a gene: 8. This CDR3 spans 15 amino acids. The CDR3 is CASSADRWLTDTQYF. In DNA, the CDR3 is TGCGCCAGCAGCGCGGACAGGTGGCTTACAGATACGCAGTATTTT.

This chain joins TRBV6-1 and TRBJ2-3; D gene unclear. Germline CDR1 and CDR2: MNHNS and SASEGT. CDR3 length: 13 residues. V lost 4 bases and J 6 bases, leaving 11 bases between the germline ends. For the CDR3, the DNA is TGTGCCAGCAGTGGGAACGGTGTTGATACGCAGTATTTT. This translates into CASSGNGVDTQYF.

This clonotype occurred a few times. The chain couples TRBV29-1 to TRBJ2-3; perhaps TRBD1 as D (5 bases). There are 13 residues in the CDR3. Germline-derived CDR1 and CDR2 are SQVTM and ANQGSEA. V lost 1 base, J lost 6 bases, and 11 bases lay in between. The chain's CDR3 is CSVEGWRQDTQYF. The CDR3 coding sequence is TGCAGCGTTGAAGGCTGGAGACAGGATACGCAGTATTTT.

The CDR3 DNA is TGTGCCAGCAGCCGTCAGGGGGCGGCGGGAGGCTACACCTTC. Amino acids: CASSRQGAAGGYTF. V and J are TRBV28 and TRBJ1-2; 8 nucleotides agree with TRBD1. Per the germline V gene, CDR1 is MDHEN and CDR2 is SYDVKM. This CDR3 is built from 14 residues. The ends lost 6 bases at V and 8 bases at J; junction bases unmatched: 11.

V gene TRBV3-1 combines with J gene TRBJ2-3; 7 nucleotides align to TRBD1. V trimming: 5 bases; J trimming: 2 bases; junction bases outside the gene matches: 4. The CDR3 has 14 residues. Germline V lookup: CDR1 LGHDT, CDR2 YNNKEL (reference sequence). The CDR3 loop reads CASSGTVHTDTQYF. The DNA for the CDR3 is TGTGCCAGCAGCGGGACAGTACACACAGATACGCAGTATTTT.

This clonotype occurred many times. The V call is TRBV25-1, the J call TRBJ2-7; TRBD1 aligns across 7 bases. V gave up 9 bases and J gave up 4 bases; unmatched junction bases: 12. Germline V gene data show CDR1 as MGHDK and CDR2 as SYGVNS. The CDR3 runs 14 residues. The CDR3 loop reads CASPSGTVPYEQYF. The CDR3 DNA sequence: TGTGCCAGTCCGTCCGGGACAGTTCCTTACGAGCAGTACTTC.

This clonotype showed up just a few times. This rearrangement joins TRBV4-3 to TRBJ2-1; the D gene is possibly TRBD2 (6 bases). This CDR3 contains 13 residues. Germline CDR1 is LGHNA and CDR2 is YSLEER. With 4 bases removed from V and 6 bases from J, the gap between germline ends came to 10 bases. This chain's CDR3 is CASSPTGSNEQFF. CDR3 in DNA: TGCGCCAGCAGCCCAACCGGGAGCAATGAGCAGTTCTTC.

The chain links TRBV7-9 to TRBJ1-5; weak D call: TRBD1 (5 bases). The CDR3 totals 15 residues. CDR1 is SEHNR and CDR2 is FQNEAQ in the germline V gene (reference sequence). The germline V and J ends were trimmed by 5 bases and 5 bases, with 16 bases remaining between them. The CDR3 DNA is TGTGCCAGCAGCCCATCCGGGACGTATTATCAGCCCCAGCATTTT. This codes for CASSPSGTYYQPQHF.

This clonotype occurred a few times. The J gene is TRBJ2-1, the V gene TRBV2; D may correspond to TRBD1 or TRBD2 (6 bases each). The V end was cut by 6 bases, the J end by 9 bases, with 9 bases between. The CDR3 is 11 residues long. In germline, CDR1 is SNHLY, CDR2 FYNNEI. This CDR3 is CASREGGEQFF. The CDR3 bases are TGTGCCAGCAGGGAGGGGGGTGAGCAGTTCTTC.

The rearrangement links TRBV5-1 to TRBJ2-3; TRBD2 matches 14 bases. V was clipped by 1 base and J by 2 bases; unmatched bases: 9. Germline V gene data show CDR1 as SGHRS and CDR2 as YFSETQ. This CDR3 spans 19 amino acids. The CDR3: CASSLQGLAGETSTDTQYF. As DNA, the CDR3 is TGCGCCAGCAGCTTGCAGGGACTAGCGGGGGAGACCTCCACAGATACGCAGTATTTT.

Only a few counts were recorded for this clonotype. The chain recombines TRBV7-3 with TRBJ2-1; the match to TRBD2 covers 10 bases. The CDR3 contains 14 residues. Trimming took 5 bases from V and 6 from J; bases not matched to a gene: 4. CDR1 and CDR2 (germline): SGHTA, FQGTGA. This CDR3 is CASSPTSGFNEQFF. CDR3 DNA sequence: TGTGCCAGCAGCCCGACTAGCGGGTTCAATGAGCAGTTCTTC. The full variable domain, completed using reference TRBV7-3 and TRBJ2-1, is GAGVSQTPSNKVTEKGKYVELRCDPISGHTALYWYRQSLGQGPEFLIYFQGTGAADDSGLPNDRFFAVRPEGSVSTLKIQRTERGDSAVYLCASSPTSGFNEQFFGPGTRLTVL.

The sample holds a few counts of this clonotype. The rearrangement links TRBV5-1 to TRBJ2-5; TRBD1 matches at 11 bases. CDR1 SGHRS and CDR2 YFSETQ come from the germline V gene. The junction had 4 bases not matched to a gene; V was cut back by 1 base and J by 5 bases. The CDR3 has 15 amino acids. The CDR3: CASSLRTGGLETQYF. The CDR3 DNA is TGCGCCAGCAGCTTGAGGACAGGGGGCTTGGAGACCCAGTACTTC.

This clonotype was seen more than once but under ten times. This sequence joins TRBV7-9 and TRBJ2-5, with D possibly being TRBD1 or TRBD2 (5 bases each). This CDR3 is 15 amino acids long. From germline, CDR1 is SEHNR and CDR2 FQNEAQ (reference sequence). Trimming left V 4 bases short and J 2 bases short, with 14 bases between. In DNA form, the CDR3 reads TGTGCCAGCAGCTCACTAAACAGGAGGCAAGAGACCCAGTACTTC. Translated: CASSSLNRRQETQYF.

V is TRBV19 and J is TRBJ1-1, with unresolved D. This CDR3 has 16 amino acids. V lost 5 bases and J lost 2, with 18 bases in between. Germline-derived CDR1 and CDR2 are LNHDA and SQIVND (reference sequence). CDR3 region: CASSRGSGKGNTEAFF. The CDR3 nucleotides read TGTGCCAGTAGTCGTGGCTCGGGTAAAGGAAACACTGAAGCTTTCTTT.

This clonotype occurred a few times. CDR3 DNA: TGTGCCAGCAGCACTCGGCCCAGTAGCAATCAGCCCCAGCATTTT. This codes for CASSTRPSSNQPQHF. The chain employs TRBV6-2 or TRBV6-3 and TRBJ1-5; no reliable D call. The CDR3 is 15 residues long. The germline V and J ends were trimmed by 6 bases and 0 bases, with 12 bases remaining between them. Germline loops: CDR1 MNHEY, CDR2 SVGEGT.

This clonotype showed up just a few times. Relative to the germline gene, one junction end is altered; a read error may explain this. The chain is built from TRBV7-2 and TRBJ1-1, with 7 bases fitting TRBD1. CDR3 length: 16 amino acids. Germline CDR1 SGHTA, CDR2 FQGNSA. Written as DNA, the CDR3 is TGTGCCAGCAGCTTAAACAGGGGAGGCACGAACACTGAAGCTCTCTTT. Its translation: CASSLNRGGTNTEALF.

The sample holds many counts of this clonotype. The rearrangement uses TRBV29-1 and TRBJ2-2; no firm D call. CDR1 SQVTM and CDR2 ANQGSEA come from the germline V gene. This CDR3 spans 12 amino acids. CDR3 protein: CTYRYKAGELFF. DNA of the CDR3: TGCACCTACCGTTATAAGGCCGGGGAGCTGTTTTTT.